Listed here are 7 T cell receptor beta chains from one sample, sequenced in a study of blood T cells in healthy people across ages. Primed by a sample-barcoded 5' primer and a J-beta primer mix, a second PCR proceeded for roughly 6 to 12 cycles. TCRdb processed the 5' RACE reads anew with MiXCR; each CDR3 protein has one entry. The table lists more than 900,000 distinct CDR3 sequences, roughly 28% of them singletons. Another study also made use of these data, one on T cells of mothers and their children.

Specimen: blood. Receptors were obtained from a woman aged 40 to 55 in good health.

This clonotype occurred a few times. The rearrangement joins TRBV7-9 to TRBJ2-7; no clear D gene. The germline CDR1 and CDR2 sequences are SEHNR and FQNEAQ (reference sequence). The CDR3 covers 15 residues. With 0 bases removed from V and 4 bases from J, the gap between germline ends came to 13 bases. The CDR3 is CASSLASLEIYEQYF. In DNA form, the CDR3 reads TGTGCCAGCAGCTTAGCATCGCTAGAGATTTACGAGCAGTACTTC.

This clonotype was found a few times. In DNA, the CDR3 is TGTGCCAGCCGGAGGGACGGGGTATCTCGCTTCTACGAGCAGTACTTC. Encoded protein: CASRRDGVSRFYEQYF. The chain joins TRBV7-9 to TRBJ2-7, with D possibly being TRBD2 (6 bases). V lost 8 bases, J lost 3 bases, and 23 bases lay in between. The length of the CDR3 is 16 residues. Germline V gene sequence: CDR1 SEHNR, CDR2 FQNEAQ (reference sequence).

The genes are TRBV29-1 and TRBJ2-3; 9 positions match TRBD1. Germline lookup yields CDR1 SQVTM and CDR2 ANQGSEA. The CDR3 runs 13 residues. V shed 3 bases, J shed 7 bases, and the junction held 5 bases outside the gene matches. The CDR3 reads CSVEGQGPYTQYF. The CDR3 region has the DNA TGCAGCGTTGAGGGACAGGGTCCTTATACGCAGTATTTT.

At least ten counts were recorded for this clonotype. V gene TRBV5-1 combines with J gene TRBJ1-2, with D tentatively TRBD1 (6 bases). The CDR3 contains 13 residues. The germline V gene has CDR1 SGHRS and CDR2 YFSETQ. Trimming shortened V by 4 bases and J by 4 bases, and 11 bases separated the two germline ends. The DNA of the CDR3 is TGCGCCAGCAGCGTCAACAGGGCCTATGGCTACACCTTC. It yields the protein CASSVNRAYGYTF. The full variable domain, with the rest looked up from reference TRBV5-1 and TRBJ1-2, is KAGVTQTPRYLIKTRGQQVTLSCSPISGHRSVSWYQQTPGQGLQFLFEYFSETQRNKGNFPGRFSGRQFSNSRSEMNVSTLELGDSALYLCASSVNRAYGYTFGSGTRLTVV.

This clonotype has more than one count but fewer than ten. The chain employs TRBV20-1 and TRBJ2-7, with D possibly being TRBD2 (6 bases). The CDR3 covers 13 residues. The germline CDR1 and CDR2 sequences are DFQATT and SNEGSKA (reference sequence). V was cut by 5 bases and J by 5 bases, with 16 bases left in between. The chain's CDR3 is CSARRRGGDEQYF. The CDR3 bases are TGCAGTGCTCGCCGTCGGGGCGGGGACGAGCAGTACTTC.

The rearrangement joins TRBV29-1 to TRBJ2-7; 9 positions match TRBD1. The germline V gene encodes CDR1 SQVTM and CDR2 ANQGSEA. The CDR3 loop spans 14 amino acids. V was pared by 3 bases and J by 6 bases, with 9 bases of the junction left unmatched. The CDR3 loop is CSVDAGTGLLEQYF. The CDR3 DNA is TGCAGCGTTGATGCCGGGACAGGGCTGCTCGAGCAGTACTTC.

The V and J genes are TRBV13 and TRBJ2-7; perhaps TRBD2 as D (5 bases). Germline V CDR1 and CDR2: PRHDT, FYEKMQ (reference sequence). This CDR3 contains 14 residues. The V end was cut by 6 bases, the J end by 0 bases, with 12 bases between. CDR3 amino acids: CASRQTGDSYEQYF. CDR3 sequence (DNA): TGTGCCAGCAGACAAACCGGGGACTCCTACGAGCAGTACTTC.